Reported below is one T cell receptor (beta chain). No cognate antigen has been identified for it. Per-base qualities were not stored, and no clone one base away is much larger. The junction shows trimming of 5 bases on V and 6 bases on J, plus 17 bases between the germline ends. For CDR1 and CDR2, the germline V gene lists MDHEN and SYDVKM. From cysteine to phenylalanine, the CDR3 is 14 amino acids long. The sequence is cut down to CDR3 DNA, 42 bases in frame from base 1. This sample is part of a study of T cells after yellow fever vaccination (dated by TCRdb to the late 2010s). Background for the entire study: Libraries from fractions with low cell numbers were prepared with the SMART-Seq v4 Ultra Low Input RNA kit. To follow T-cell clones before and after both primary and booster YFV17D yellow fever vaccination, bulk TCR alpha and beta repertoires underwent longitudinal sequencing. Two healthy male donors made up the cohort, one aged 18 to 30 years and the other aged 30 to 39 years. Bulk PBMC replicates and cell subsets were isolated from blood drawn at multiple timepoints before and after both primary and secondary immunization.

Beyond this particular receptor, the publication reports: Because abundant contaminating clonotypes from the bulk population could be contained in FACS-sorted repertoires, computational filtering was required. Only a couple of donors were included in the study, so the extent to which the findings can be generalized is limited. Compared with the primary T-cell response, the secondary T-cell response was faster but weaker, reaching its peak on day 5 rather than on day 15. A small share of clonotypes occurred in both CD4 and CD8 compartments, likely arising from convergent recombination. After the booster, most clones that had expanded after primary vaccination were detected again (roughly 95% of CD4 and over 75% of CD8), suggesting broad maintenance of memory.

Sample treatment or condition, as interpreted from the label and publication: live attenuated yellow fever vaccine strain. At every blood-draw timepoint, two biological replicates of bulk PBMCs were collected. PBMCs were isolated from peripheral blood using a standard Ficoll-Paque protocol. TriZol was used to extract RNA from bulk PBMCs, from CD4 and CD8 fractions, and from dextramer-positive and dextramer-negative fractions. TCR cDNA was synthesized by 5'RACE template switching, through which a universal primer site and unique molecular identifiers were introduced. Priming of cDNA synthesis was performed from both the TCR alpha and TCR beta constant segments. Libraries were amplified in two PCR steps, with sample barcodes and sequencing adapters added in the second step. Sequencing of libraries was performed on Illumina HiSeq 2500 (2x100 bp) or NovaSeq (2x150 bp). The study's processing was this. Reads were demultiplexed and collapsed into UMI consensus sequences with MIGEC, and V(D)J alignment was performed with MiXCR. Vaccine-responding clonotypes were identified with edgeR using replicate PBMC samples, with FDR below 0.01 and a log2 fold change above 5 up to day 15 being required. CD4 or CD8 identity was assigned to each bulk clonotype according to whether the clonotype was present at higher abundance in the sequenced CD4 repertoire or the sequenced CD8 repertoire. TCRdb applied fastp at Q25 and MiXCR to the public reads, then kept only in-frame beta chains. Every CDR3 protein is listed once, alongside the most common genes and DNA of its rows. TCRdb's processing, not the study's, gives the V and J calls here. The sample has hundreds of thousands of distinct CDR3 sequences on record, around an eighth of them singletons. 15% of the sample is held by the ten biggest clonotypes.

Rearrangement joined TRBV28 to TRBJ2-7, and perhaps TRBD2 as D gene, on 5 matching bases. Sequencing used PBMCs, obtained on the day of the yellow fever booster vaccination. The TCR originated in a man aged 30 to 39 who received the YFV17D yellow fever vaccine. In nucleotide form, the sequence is TGTGCCAGCAGTATCCCCCGGAGTCGGGGCGAGCAGTACTTC. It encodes CASSIPRSRGEQYF.